This T cell receptor (beta chain) stems from a study of blood T cell repertoires in COVID-19. About the study: Spain, Italy and the United States supplied samples that represented acute and convalescent COVID-19.

Under the authors' procedure: Amplification from reference gene primers served as the basis for estimated nucleated cell counts. Clones were sequenced by immunoSEQ multiplex PCR, and TCRdb holds only the in-frame ones, with some missing. The D gene and trimming were derived from the DNA, and the V and J assignments and clone size from that table. Seen here are under 90,000 clones, approximately 80% observed once, and the top ten hold 12%. This CDR3 spans 16 amino acids. Germline CDR1 is MNHEY and CDR2 is SMNVEV (reference sequence). V lost 5 bases, J lost 2 bases, and 7 bases stayed unmatched. The origin of this receptor is a human donor in a cohort sampled during active COVID-19. The sample comprised peripheral blood. J is TRBJ2-5 and V is TRBV27, with 11 bases lining up with TRBD2. For the CDR3, the DNA is TGTGCCAGCAGTCCACCGGGACTAGCGGAACAAGAGACCCAGTACTTC. Translating gives CASSPPGLAEQETQYF.